This T cell receptor beta chain was obtained from a study of regulatory T cells in long-lasting Graves disease. CDR3 regions were amplified by Arm-PCR using iRepertoire HTBI primers to build TCR beta libraries. MiXCR was run by TCRdb on the multiplex PCR reads, yielding one entry per CDR3 protein. The sample records roughly 430,000 distinct CDR3 sequences, about a sixth being singletons. V lost 3 bases and J lost 1, with 13 bases in between. Germline CDR1 is SGHAT and CDR2 is FQDESV (reference sequence). The CDR3 is 16 residues long. This clonotype was seen repeatedly, ten times or more. As for time point: newly diagnosed GD, antithyroid drugs for less than 3 months. The TCR library was prepared using RNA isolated from PBMCs. These sequences were also reported in another study, on T cells in Graves' hyperthyroidism and ophthalmopathy. As that study records: Graves' hyperthyroidism was deemed stable absent ophthalmopathy progression within 18 months.

The receptor's source is a woman aged 25-40 years with Graves disease. V and J are TRBV11-1 and TRBJ1-3; D not resolved. The sequencing used peripheral blood mononuclear cells (PBMCs), collected at new diagnosis, from a patient treated with antithyroid drugs. CDR3 nucleotides: TGTGCCAGCAGCTTTCTCCGGGGAGCATCTGGAAACACCATATATTTT. Protein: CASSFLRGASGNTIYF.